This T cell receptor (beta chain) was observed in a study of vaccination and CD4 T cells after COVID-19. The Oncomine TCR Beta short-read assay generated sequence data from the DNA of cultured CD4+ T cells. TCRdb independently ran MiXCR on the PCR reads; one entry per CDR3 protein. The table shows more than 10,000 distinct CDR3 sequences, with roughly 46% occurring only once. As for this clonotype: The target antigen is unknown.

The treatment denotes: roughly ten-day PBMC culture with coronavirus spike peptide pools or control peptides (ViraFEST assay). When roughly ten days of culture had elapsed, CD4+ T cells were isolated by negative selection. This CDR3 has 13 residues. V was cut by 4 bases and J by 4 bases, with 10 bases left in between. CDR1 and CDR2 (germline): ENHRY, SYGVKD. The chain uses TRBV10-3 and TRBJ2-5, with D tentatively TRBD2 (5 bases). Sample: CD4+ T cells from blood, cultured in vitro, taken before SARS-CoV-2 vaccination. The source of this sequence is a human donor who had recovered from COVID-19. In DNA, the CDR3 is TGTGCCATCAGTGCAGATAGCGTAGAGACCCAGTACTTC. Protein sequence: CAISADSVETQYF.